These 21 T cell receptor beta chains were sequenced from one sample in a study of T cell responses to AZD1222 COVID-19 vaccine. Some clones are missing from TCRdb's copy, which holds only in-frame ones; the method was immunoSEQ multiplex PCR. The sample contains tens of thousands of clones, around nine tenths of which appear only once. The specimen comprised peripheral blood, sampled on day 0 of AZD1222 vaccination. The origin of the receptors is an adult in good health.

J is TRBJ1-2 and V is TRBV24-1, with a possible D match to TRBD1 (6 bases). The V gene's germline CDR1 is KGHDR and CDR2 SFDVKD. The CDR3 loop spans 16 amino acids. V lost 5 bases and J lost 1, with 16 bases in between. Here the CDR3 DNA reads TGTGCCACCAGTGGCCTATTAGCGACAGGTAACTATGGCTACACCTTC. This translates into CATSGLLATGNYGYTF.

Only a few counts were recorded for this clone. The V gene is TRBV30, the J gene TRBJ1-6, with unresolved D. CDR3 length: 13 amino acids. V was trimmed by 0 bases and J by 16 bases, leaving 16 bases between them. Germline-derived CDR1 and CDR2 are GTSNPN and SVGIG (reference sequence). CDR3 protein: CAWSVHPGSGLHF. Written as DNA, the CDR3 is TGTGCCTGGAGTGTACATCCTGGGAGCGGGCTCCACTTT.

V gene TRBV6-5 combines with J gene TRBJ1-1, with D hard to call. The V end was cut by 5 bases, the J end by 5 bases, with 6 bases between. The CDR3 contains 11 residues. Germline V gives CDR1 MNHEY, CDR2 SVGAGI. The CDR3 reads CASSRETEAFF. The CDR3 nucleotides are TGTGCCAGCAGTCGGGAGACTGAAGCTTTCTTT.

The chain joins TRBV9 to TRBJ1-5; 10 bases align to TRBD1. The CDR3 has 16 residues. V trimming: 0 bases; J trimming: 4 bases; junction bases outside the gene matches: 4. In germline, CDR1 is SGDLS, CDR2 YYNGEE. The CDR3 sequence: CASSVGGTGVNQPQHF. Written as DNA, the CDR3 is TGTGCCAGCAGCGTAGGAGGGACAGGGGTTAATCAGCCCCAGCATTTT.

The chain couples TRBV6-5 to TRBJ2-7, with 8 bases fitting TRBD2. The CDR3 runs 14 residues. Losses at the gene ends were 7 bases for V and 6 bases for J; bases not matched to a gene: 11. The germline V gene encodes CDR1 MNHEY and CDR2 SVGAGI. CDR3 nucleotides: TGTGCCAGCAATACCGGGACTAGAGGTTCCGAGCAGTACTTC. It encodes CASNTGTRGSEQYF.

The chain combines TRBV5-1 with TRBJ2-5; D is unclear. Trimming removed 0 bases at V and 5 bases at J, with 11 bases between. This CDR3 region has 14 residues. Looked up from germline, CDR1 is SGHRS and CDR2 is YFSETQ. CDR3 in amino acids: CASSLEAGFETQYF. The CDR3 DNA is TGCGCCAGCAGCTTGGAGGCAGGATTTGAGACCCAGTACTTC.

V and J are TRBV27 and TRBJ1-3; D is unresolved. V lost 3 bases, J lost 0 bases, and 12 bases lay in between. This CDR3 region has 16 residues. Germline-derived CDR1 and CDR2 are MNHEY and SMNVEV (reference sequence). CDR3 sequence reads: CASSFEAALSGNTIYF. Written as DNA, the CDR3 is TGTGCCAGCAGTTTCGAGGCAGCGCTCTCTGGAAACACCATATATTTT.

This chain uses TRBV11-3 with TRBJ2-7, with a possible D match to TRBD2 (6 bases). The V and J ends lost 4 bases and 5 bases respectively, with 9 bases between them. The germline V gene encodes CDR1 SGHNT and CDR2 YENEEA. The CDR3 totals 12 residues. CDR3 nucleotide sequence: TGTGCCAGCAGCTCGGGAGTCAACGAGCAGTACTTC. Amino acids: CASSSGVNEQYF.

The rearrangement uses TRBV30 and TRBJ1-2, with D uncertain. Between the trimmed V and J ends, which lost 2 bases and 0 bases, there was a span of 13 bases. Looked up from germline, CDR1 is GTSNPN and CDR2 is SVGIG (reference sequence). This CDR3 region has 15 residues. The CDR3 DNA sequence: TGTGCCTGGAGTTCGCTCGACGGAGCTAACTATGGCTACACCTTC. Its translation is CAWSSLDGANYGYTF. Filled out from reference TRBV30 and TRBJ1-2, the complete variable domain reads SQTIHQWPATLVQPVGSPLSLECTVEGTSNPNLYWYRQAAGRGLQLLFYSVGIGQISSEVPQNLSASRPQDRQFILSSKKLLLSDSGFYLCAWSSLDGANYGYTFGSGTRLTVV.

The chain carries TRBV2 and TRBJ2-7; weak D call: TRBD2 (6 bases). Germline V gene sequence: CDR1 SNHLY, CDR2 FYNNEI. This CDR3 spans 14 amino acids. V was cut by 7 bases and J by 1 base, with 14 bases left in between. This chain's CDR3 is CASTGGSLSYEQYF. CDR3 bases: TGTGCCAGCACCGGGGGATCCCTTTCCTACGAGCAGTACTTC.

This clone was detected once. The rearrangement links TRBV27 to TRBJ1-2, with 7 positions matching TRBD1. CDR1 and CDR2 from the germline V gene are MNHEY and SMNVEV (reference sequence). This CDR3 region has 15 residues. The junction had 9 bases not matched to a gene; V was cut back by 5 bases and J by 3 bases. The CDR3 DNA is TGTGCCAGCAGTGCCGGGACAGCTTTGGACTATGGCTACACCTTC. This gives the protein CASSAGTALDYGYTF.

V usage is TRBV5-7 and J usage is TRBJ1-2; tentatively, D is TRBD1 (5 bases). TRBV5-7 is an open reading frame, and its role is uncertain. V was clipped by 0 bases and J by 6 bases, with 12 bases between them. This CDR3 contains 14 residues. As DNA, the CDR3 is TGTGCCAGCAGCTTGGGAGGGGCGTCGGATGGCTACACCTTC. It encodes CASSLGGASDGYTF.

This rearrangement joins TRBV6-5 to TRBJ1-4; D gene unclear. The CDR3 is 11 residues long. Between the trimmed V and J ends, which lost 8 bases and 6 bases, there was a span of 7 bases. Germline V lookup: CDR1 MNHEY, CDR2 SVGAGI. Written as DNA, the CDR3 is TGTGCCAGCCAGCAGGATGAAAAACTGTTTTTT. Its protein product is CASQQDEKLFF.

V usage is TRBV7-9 and J usage is TRBJ1-2, with 8 bases fitting TRBD1. This CDR3 is 16 amino acids long. The V segment lost 5 bases and the J segment 5 bases; nucleotides outside the gene matches: 13. Germline V gene data show CDR1 as SEHNR and CDR2 as FQNEAQ (reference sequence). The CDR3, as DNA: TGTGCCAGCAGCCTATGGGATAACAGGGGGTGGTATGGCTACACCTTC. Translation gives CASSLWDNRGWYGYTF.

The chain recombines TRBV7-3 with TRBJ2-4; D is perhaps TRBD2 (5 bases). The CDR3 is 16 amino acids. V was clipped by 4 bases and J by 1 base, with 14 bases between them. The germline CDR1 and CDR2 sequences are SGHTA and FQGTGA. The CDR3 DNA reads as TGTGCCAGCAGCTCCGCTCGGGAAGGGGCCAAAAACATTCAGTACTTC. Its protein is CASSSAREGAKNIQYF.

This clone was detected only once. This chain links TRBV5-1 with TRBJ2-3, with D perhaps matching TRBD1 (5 bases). Germline CDR1 reads SGHRS; CDR2 reads YFSETQ. The CDR3 consists of 14 residues. V lost 0 bases to trimming and J lost 3 bases, with 8 bases between them. CDR3 residues: CASSLEGRTDTQYF. The CDR3, as DNA: TGCGCCAGCAGCTTGGAGGGGCGGACAGATACGCAGTATTTT.

This chain connects TRBV7-3 to TRBJ2-3; TRBD1 might be the D (5 bases). The CDR3 has 13 residues. The germline CDR1 and CDR2 sequences are SGHTA and FQGTGA. Trimming took off 5 bases at V and 1 base at J, with 7 bases between the two ends. CDR3 coding DNA: TGTGCCAGCAGCGCGACAGGCACAGATACGCAGTATTTT. This gives the protein CASSATGTDTQYF.

The chain carries TRBV11-2 and TRBJ1-3; a possible D gene is TRBD1 (5 bases). Germline V lookup: CDR1 SGHAT, CDR2 FQNNGV. This CDR3 contains 13 residues. Trimming stripped 5 bases from V and 4 bases from J, with 9 bases between. The DNA for the CDR3 is TGTGCCAGCAGCGTGGGGGGGGGAAACACCATATATTTT. Its protein product is CASSVGGGNTIYF.

The genes are TRBV11-3 and TRBJ1-4; a possible D gene is TRBD1 (6 bases). Germline V CDR1 and CDR2: SGHNT, YENEEA. Trimming pared 3 bases from V and 4 bases from J, leaving 15 bases between. This CDR3 contains 16 residues. The CDR3 nucleotides are TGTGCCAGCAGCTTCGCTTGGGGGACAAATAATGAAAAACTGTTTTTT. It codes for CASSFAWGTNNEKLFF.

This chain uses TRBV2 with TRBJ2-2; maybe TRBD1 (6 bases). Germline loops: CDR1 SNHLY, CDR2 FYNNEI. The length of the CDR3 is 14 residues. Between the trimmed V and J ends, which lost 6 bases and 7 bases, there was a span of 15 bases. The CDR3, as DNA: TGTGCCAGCAGAGGGGGTAGCGCGGGCGGGGAGCTGTTTTTT. Protein: CASRGGSAGGELFF.

The rearrangement uses TRBV18 and TRBJ1-4; possible D gene TRBD1, 6 bases. Germline CDR1 KGHSH, CDR2 LQKENI. The CDR3 length is 16 residues. V was trimmed by 3 bases and J by 0 bases, leaving 11 bases between them. CDR3 in DNA: TGTGCCAGCTCACCCGGGACAACTGCAACTAATGAAAAACTGTTTTTT. Encoded protein: CASSPGTTATNEKLFF.